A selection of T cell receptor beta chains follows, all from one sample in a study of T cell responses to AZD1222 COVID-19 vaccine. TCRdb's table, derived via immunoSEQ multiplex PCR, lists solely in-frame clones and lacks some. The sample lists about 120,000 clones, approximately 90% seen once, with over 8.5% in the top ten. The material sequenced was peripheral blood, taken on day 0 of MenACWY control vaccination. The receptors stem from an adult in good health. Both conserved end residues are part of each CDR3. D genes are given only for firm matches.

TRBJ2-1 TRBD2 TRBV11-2 CASSKAGFDEQFF
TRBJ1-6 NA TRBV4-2 CASSQEGSANSPLHF
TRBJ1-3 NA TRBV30 CAWSVPGAGNTIYF
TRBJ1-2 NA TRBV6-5 CASSYSGGRGYGYTF
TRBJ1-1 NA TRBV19 CASSKGIPEAFF
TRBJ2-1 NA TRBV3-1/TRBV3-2 CASSQDLARAYEQFF
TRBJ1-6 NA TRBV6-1 CASSESWGSSPLHF
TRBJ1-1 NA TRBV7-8 CASSLRAVWNTEAFF
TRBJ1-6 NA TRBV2 CASRFTGRNSPLHF
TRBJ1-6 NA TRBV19 CASSIQADYNSPLHF
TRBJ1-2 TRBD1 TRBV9 CASSGPTGDYGYTF
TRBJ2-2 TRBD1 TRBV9 CASSVDRGRGAGELFF
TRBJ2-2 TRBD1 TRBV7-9 CASTTGTDSFANTGELFF
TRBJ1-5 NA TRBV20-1 CSASAGTNQPQHF
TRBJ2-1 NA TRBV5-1 CASSSGTGGEQFF
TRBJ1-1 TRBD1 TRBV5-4 CASSPAGVDRGLGAFF
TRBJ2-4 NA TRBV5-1 CASSLLGTNIQYF
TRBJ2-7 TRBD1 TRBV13 CASSQRQGFYEQYF
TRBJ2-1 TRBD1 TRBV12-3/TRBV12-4 CASIYSGRGPFF
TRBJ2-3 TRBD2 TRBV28 CASSLYIAGATDTQYF
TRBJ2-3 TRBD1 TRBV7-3 CASSLGQASTDTQYF
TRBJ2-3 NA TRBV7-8 CASSLVSADTQYF
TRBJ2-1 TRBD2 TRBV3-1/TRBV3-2 CASSQGASGPYNEQFF
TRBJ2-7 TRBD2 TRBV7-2 CASSSAIVGTSGYEQYF
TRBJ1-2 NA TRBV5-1 CASSLAPGASYTF
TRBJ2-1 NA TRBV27 CASSLTGSYNEQFF
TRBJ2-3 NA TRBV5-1 CASSLMPGADTQYF
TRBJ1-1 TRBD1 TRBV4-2 CASSPSGGVNTEAFF
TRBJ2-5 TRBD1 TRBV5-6 CASRLGQRETQYF
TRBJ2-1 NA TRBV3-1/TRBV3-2 CASSQVRGDEQFF
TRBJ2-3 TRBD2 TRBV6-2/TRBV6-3 CASSYKPGLAGDFPDTQYF
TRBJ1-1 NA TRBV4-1 CASSLGSLNTEAFF
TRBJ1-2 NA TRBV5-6 CASSLRGDGYTF
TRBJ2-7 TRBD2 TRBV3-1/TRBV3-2 CASSQAGLAAEQYF
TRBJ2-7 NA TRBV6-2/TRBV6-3 CASSYEGSSSYEQYF
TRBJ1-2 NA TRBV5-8 CASSLEYRVGGYTF
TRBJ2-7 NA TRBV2 CASGETGGTYEQYF